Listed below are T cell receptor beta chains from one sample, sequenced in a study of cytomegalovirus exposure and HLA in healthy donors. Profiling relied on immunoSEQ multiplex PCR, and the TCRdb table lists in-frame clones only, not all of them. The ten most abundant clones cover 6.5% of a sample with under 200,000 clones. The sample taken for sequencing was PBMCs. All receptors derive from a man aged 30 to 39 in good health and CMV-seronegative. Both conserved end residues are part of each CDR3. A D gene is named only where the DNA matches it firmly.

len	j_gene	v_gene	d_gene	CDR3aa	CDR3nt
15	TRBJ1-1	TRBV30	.	CAWSRRAFRHTEAFF	TGTGCCTGGAGTAGGCGGGCTTTCAGGCACACTGAAGCTTTCTTT
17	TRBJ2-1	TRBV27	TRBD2	CASSSTALAGLGGEQFF	TGTGCCAGCAGCTCAACGGCACTAGCGGGGTTGGGGGGTGAGCAGTTCTTC
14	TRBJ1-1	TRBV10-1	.	CASSEAGMETEAFF	TGCGCCAGCAGTGAAGCGGGAATGGAGACTGAAGCTTTCTTT
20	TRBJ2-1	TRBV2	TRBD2	CASSLDPSGSYLRGYNEQFF	TGTGCCAGCAGTCTGGACCCTAGCGGGAGTTATCTGAGGGGGTACAATGAGCAGTTCTTC
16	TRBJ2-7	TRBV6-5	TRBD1	CASSYSVTRTGYEQYF	TGTGCCAGCAGTTACTCCGTGACTCGGACAGGGTACGAGCAGTACTTC
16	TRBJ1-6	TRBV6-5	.	CASSSGGGGAGSPLHF	TGTGCCAGCAGTTCAGGAGGGGGGGGCGCCGGGTCACCCCTCCACTTT
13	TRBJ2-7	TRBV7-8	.	CASSGDRGREQYF	TGTGCCAGCAGCGGGGATCGGGGTCGCGAGCAGTACTTC
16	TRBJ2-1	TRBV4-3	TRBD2	CASSQDVSGGYNEQFF	TGCGCCAGCAGCCAAGATGTCAGCGGGGGTTACAATGAGCAGTTCTTC
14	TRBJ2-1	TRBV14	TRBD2	CASSQPPGGAGQFF	TGTGCCAGCAGCCAACCCCCGGGGGGGGCGGGGCAGTTCTTC
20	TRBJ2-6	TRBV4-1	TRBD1	CASSQPFSTGTHSGANVLTF	TGCGCCAGCAGCCAACCTTTCTCGACAGGGACACACTCTGGGGCCAACGTCCTGACTTTC
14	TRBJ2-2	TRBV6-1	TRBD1	CATVPDRSTGELFF	TGTGCCACCGTCCCGGACAGGTCCACCGGGGAGCTGTTTTTT
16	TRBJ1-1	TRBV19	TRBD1	CASSIPGRGSDTEAFF	TGTGCCAGTAGTATTCCGGGCAGGGGGAGTGACACTGAAGCTTTCTTT
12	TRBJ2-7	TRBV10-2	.	CASFEGGGEQYF	TGCGCCAGCTTCGAGGGAGGTGGCGAGCAGTACTTC
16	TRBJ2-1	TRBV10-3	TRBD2	CAISEGSGVNYNEQFF	TGTGCCATCAGTGAGGGGAGCGGGGTCAATTACAATGAGCAGTTCTTC
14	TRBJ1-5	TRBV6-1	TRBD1	CASRPGQGRQPQHF	TGTGCCAGCAGACCAGGACAGGGCCGCCAGCCCCAGCATTTT
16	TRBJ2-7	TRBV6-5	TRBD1	CASSYGTGETLRQQYF	TGTGCCAGCAGTTACGGAACAGGGGAAACCCTACGACAGCAGTACTTC
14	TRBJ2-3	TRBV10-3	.	CAISESASTDTQYF	TGTGCCATCAGTGAGTCGGCTAGCACAGATACGCAGTATTTT
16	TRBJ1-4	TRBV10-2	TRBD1	CASSDLHGTGGEKLFF	TGCGCCAGCAGTGACCTTCACGGGACAGGGGGTGAAAAACTGTTTTTT
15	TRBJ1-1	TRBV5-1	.	CASSLADRRNTEAFF	TGCGCCAGCAGCTTGGCCGACAGGAGGAACACTGAAGCCTTCTTT
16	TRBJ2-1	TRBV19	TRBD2	CASSMRLAGGSGEQFF	TGTGCCAGTAGTATGAGACTAGCGGGAGGGAGTGGTGAGCAGTTCTTC
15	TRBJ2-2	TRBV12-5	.	CASGLVQGNTGELFF	TGTGCTAGTGGTTTGGTGCAGGGGAACACCGGGGAGCTGTTTTTT
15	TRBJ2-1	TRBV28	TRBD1	CASSSGTGSYNEQFF	TGTGCCAGCAGCTCCGGGACAGGGTCCTACAATGAGCAGTTCTTC
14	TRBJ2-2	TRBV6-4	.	CASSVGLYTGELFF	TGTGCCAGCAGTGTGGGACTCTACACCGGGGAGCTGTTTTTT
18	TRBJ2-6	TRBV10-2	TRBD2	CASKDSGGTLSGANVLTF	TGCGCCAGCAAAGACTCGGGGGGAACCCTCTCTGGGGCCAACGTCCTGACTTTC
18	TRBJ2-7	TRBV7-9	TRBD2	CASSGGLAGAYGSYEQYF	TGTGCCAGCAGCGGCGGACTAGCGGGAGCATATGGCTCCTACGAGCAGTACTTC
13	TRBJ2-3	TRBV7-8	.	CASSLAAGDTQYF	TGTGCCAGCAGCTTAGCTGCCGGAGATACGCAGTATTTT
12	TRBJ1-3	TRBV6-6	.	CASKMEGNTIYF	TGTGCCAGCAAAATGGAGGGAAACACCATATATTTT
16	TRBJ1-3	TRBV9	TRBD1	CASSPWTGGIGNTIYF	TGTGCCAGCAGCCCCTGGACAGGGGGCATAGGAAACACCATATATTTT
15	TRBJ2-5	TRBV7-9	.	CASSLTGSVLETQYF	TGTGCCAGCAGCCTCACGGGGTCGGTTCTAGAGACCCAGTACTTC
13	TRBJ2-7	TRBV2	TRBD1	CASSDRAPYEQYF	TGTGCCAGCTCGGACAGGGCGCCCTACGAGCAGTACTTC
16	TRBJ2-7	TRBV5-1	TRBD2	CASSLWVGRRGDEQYF	TGCGCCAGCAGCTTATGGGTCGGGAGGCGGGGTGACGAGCAGTACTTC
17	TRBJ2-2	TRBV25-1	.	CASSLGFLGGGTGELFF	TGTGCCAGCAGTTTAGGCTTCTTAGGTGGCGGCACCGGGGAGCTGTTTTTT
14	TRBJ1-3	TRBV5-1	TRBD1	CASSSRTGGYTIYF	TGCGCCAGCAGCTCCCGGACAGGAGGATACACCATATATTTT
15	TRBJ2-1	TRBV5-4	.	CASSLRQGGYNEQFF	TGTGCCAGCAGCTTGCGGCAGGGGGGTTACAATGAGCAGTTCTTC
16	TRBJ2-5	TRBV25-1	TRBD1	CASSEYDRGQGETQYF	TGTGCCAGCAGTGAATACGACAGGGGGCAAGGGGAGACCCAGTACTTC
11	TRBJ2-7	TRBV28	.	CASSLTYEQYF	TGTGCCAGCAGCCTTACCTACGAGCAGTACTTC
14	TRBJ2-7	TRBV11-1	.	CASSLRTHSYEQYF	TGTGCCAGCAGCCTACGGACTCATTCCTACGAGCAGTACTTC
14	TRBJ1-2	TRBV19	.	CASSTLTANYGYTF	TGTGCCAGTAGTACCCTGACAGCCAACTATGGCTACACCTTC
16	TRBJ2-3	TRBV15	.	CATSIEGGAPPDTQYF	TGTGCCACCAGTATCGAAGGGGGAGCCCCCCCAGATACGCAGTATTTT
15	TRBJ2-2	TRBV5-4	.	CASSFYSANTGELFF	TGTGCCAGCAGCTTCTATTCTGCGAACACCGGGGAGCTGTTTTTT
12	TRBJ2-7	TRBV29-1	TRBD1	CSVSGDRYEQYF	TGCAGCGTTTCAGGGGACAGGTACGAGCAGTACTTC
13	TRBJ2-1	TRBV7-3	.	CASRSAAYNEQFF	TGTGCCAGCAGAAGCGCCGCCTACAATGAGCAGTTCTTC
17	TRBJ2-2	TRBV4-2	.	CASSQDSRVGYPGELFF	TGTGCCAGCAGCCAAGATAGTCGGGTCGGGTATCCCGGGGAGCTGTTTTTT
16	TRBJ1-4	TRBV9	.	CASSPQSAAFNEKLFF	TGTGCCAGCAGCCCCCAGAGCGCGGCGTTTAATGAAAAACTGTTTTTT
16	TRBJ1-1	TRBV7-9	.	CASPGDQLHRNTEAFF	TGCGCCAGCCCAGGGGATCAACTACACCGGAACACTGAAGCTTTCTTT
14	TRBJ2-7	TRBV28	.	CASTPRPGKYEQYF	TGTGCCAGCACCCCCCGCCCAGGTAAGTACGAGCAGTACTTC
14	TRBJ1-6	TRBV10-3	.	CAISEVRGGSPLHF	TGTGCCATCAGTGAGGTCAGGGGTGGATCACCCCTCCACTTT
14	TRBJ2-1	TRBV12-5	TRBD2	CASGSSGSLVEQFF	TGTGCTAGTGGTTCTAGCGGGAGTCTGGTTGAGCAGTTCTTC